This TCR beta chain emerged from a study of vaccination and CD4 T cells after COVID-19. Sequenced with the Oncomine TCR Beta short-read assay was DNA taken from cultured CD4+ T cells. TCRdb re-called the PCR reads through MiXCR, storing one row per CDR3 protein. The sample shows 13,000 to 15,000 distinct CDR3 sequences, approximately 30% of them seen only once. Germline loops: CDR1 SGHNT, CDR2 YYREEE (reference sequence). Trimming shortened V by 4 bases and J by 1 base, and 17 bases separated the two germline ends. The CDR3 runs to 16 residues. This clonotype has a handful of counts. The target antigen is unknown. Treatment indicated: roughly 10-day PBMC culture with coronavirus spike peptide pools or control peptides (ViraFEST assay).

The chain combines TRBV5-4 with TRBJ2-5, with D maybe TRBD1 (6 bases). The sample here was CD4+ T cells from blood, cultured in vitro, taken after SARS-CoV-2 vaccination. This receptor was identified in a human donor who had recovered from COVID-19. CDR3 sequence reads: CASSRRQEFFQETQYF. The DNA for the CDR3 is TGTGCCAGCAGCAGAAGACAGGAGTTCTTCCAAGAGACCCAGTACTTC.